Listed below are T cell receptor beta chains from one sample, sequenced in a study of blood T cell repertoires in COVID-19. Profiled with immunoSEQ multiplex PCR; TCRdb holds only in-frame clones, not every one. The sample shows around 250,000 clones, 70% to 90% of them seen only once. Sequencing was performed on peripheral blood. The receptors come from a man aged 55 to 70 with acute or convalescent COVID-19. CDR3s include the opening cysteine and the closing phenylalanine or tryptophan. D genes are given only for firm matches.

d_gene,j_gene,v_gene,CDR3nt,CDR3aa
TRBD2,TRBJ2-5,TRBV27,TGTGCCAGCAGTCCTAGAACTAGCGGGAGAGAGACCCAGTACTTC,CASSPRTSGRETQYF
TRBD1,TRBJ1-1,TRBV10-3,TGTGCCATCAGGGGGACAGGAAGCACTGAAGCTTTCTTT,CAIRGTGSTEAFF
.,TRBJ2-1,TRBV9,TGTGCCAGCAGCGTAGAGCCTAGTGTGGATGAGCAGTTCTTC,CASSVEPSVDEQFF
.,TRBJ2-7,TRBV12-3/TRBV12-4,TGTGCCAGCAGTTTACGGGGGAATTCCGAGCAGTACTTC,CASSLRGNSEQYF
.,TRBJ1-6,TRBV11-2,TGTGCCAGCAGCTTAGACCAGAATAATTCACCCCTCCACTTT,CASSLDQNNSPLHF
.,TRBJ1-2,TRBV12-5,TGTGCTAGTGGCATCTCCTGGGCCGACTATGGCTACACCTTC,CASGISWADYGYTF
TRBD1,TRBJ1-2,TRBV5-1,TGCGCCAGCAGCCTGAGGGCTCAGACACCGGGACAGGGGTATGGCTACACCTTC,CASSLRAQTPGQGYGYTF
.,TRBJ2-5,TRBV27,TGTGCCAGCAGTTTATCGGGGAGCTGGGAGACCCAGTACTTC,CASSLSGSWETQYF
TRBD2,TRBJ2-7,TRBV7-3,TGTGCCAGCAGCCTCTTAGCGGGAGGGCCGGCCTACGAGCAGTACTTC,CASSLLAGGPAYEQYF
TRBD2,TRBJ2-1,TRBV5-5,TGTGCCAGCGGGACTAGCGGGAGCTACAATGAGCAGTTCTTC,CASGTSGSYNEQFF
TRBD1,TRBJ2-1,TRBV19,TGTGCCAGTAGTACCCAGCGGACAGGGGGTGATATAAATGAGCAGTTCTTC,CASSTQRTGGDINEQFF
.,TRBJ2-3,TRBV9,TGTGCCAGCAGCGTAGCTTCCGCGGCAGATACGCAGTATTTT,CASSVASAADTQYF
.,TRBJ1-1,TRBV30,TGTGCCTGGAGTCGAGACAGCCTCACTGAAGCTTTCTTT,CAWSRDSLTEAFF